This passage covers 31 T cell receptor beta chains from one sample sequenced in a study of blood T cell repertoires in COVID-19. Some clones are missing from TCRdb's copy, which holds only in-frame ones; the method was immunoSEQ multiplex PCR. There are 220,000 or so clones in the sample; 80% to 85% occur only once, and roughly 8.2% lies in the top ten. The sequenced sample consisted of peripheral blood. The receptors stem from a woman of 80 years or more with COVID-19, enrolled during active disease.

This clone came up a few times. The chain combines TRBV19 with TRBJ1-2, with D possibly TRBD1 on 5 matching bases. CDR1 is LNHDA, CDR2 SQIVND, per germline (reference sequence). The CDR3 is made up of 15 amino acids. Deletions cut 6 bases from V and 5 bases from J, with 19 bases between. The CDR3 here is CASRLRGVGEYGYTF. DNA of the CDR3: TGTGCCAGTAGACTCCGGGGGGTCGGAGAATATGGCTACACCTTC.

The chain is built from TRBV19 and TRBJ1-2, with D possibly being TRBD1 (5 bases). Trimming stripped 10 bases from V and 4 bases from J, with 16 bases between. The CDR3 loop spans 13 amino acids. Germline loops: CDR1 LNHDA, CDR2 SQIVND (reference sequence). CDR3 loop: CATQMGGLYGYTF. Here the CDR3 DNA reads TGTGCCACCCAAATGGGGGGACTCTATGGCTACACCTTC.

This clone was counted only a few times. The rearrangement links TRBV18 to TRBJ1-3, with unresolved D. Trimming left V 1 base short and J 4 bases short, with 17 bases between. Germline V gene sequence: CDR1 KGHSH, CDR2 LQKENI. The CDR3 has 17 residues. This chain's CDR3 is CASSPRAQGPGGNTIYF. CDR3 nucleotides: TGTGCCAGCTCACCACGAGCGCAAGGCCCGGGGGGAAACACCATATATTTT.

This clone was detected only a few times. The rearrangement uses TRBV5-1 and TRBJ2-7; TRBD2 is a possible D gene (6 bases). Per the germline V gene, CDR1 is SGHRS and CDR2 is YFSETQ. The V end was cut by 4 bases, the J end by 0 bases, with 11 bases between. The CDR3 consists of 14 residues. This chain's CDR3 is CASSRDLGSYEQYF. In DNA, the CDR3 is TGCGCCAGCAGCCGGGACTTGGGCTCCTACGAGCAGTACTTC. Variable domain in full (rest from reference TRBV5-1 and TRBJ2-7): KAGVTQTPRYLIKTRGQQVTLSCSPISGHRSVSWYQQTPGQGLQFLFEYFSETQRNKGNFPGRFSGRQFSNSRSEMNVSTLELGDSALYLCASSRDLGSYEQYFGPGTRLTVT.

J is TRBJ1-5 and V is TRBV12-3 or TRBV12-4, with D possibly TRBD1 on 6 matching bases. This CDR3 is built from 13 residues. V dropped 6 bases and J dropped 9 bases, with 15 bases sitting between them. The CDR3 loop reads CASRINRDAPQHF. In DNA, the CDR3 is TGTGCCAGCAGAATTAACAGGGACGCGCCCCAGCATTTT.

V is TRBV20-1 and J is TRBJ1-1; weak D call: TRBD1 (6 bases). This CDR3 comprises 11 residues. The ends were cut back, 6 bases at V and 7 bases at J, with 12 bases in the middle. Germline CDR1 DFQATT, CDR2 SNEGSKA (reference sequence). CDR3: CSALQGNEAFF. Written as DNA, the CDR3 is TGCAGTGCCTTACAGGGAAATGAAGCTTTCTTT.

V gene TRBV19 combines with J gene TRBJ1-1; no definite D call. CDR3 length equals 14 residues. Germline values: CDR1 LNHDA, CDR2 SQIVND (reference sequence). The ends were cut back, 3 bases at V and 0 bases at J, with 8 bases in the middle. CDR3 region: CASSMRDVNTEAFF. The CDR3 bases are TGTGCCAGTAGTATGAGGGATGTGAACACTGAAGCTTTCTTT.

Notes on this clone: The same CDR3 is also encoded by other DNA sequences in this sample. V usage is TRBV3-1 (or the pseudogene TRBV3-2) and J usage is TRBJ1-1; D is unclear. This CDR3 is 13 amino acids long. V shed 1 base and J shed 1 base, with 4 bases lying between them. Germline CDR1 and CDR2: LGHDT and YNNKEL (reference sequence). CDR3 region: CASSQGQNTEAFF. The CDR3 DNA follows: TGTGCCAGCAGCCAAGGACAGAACACTGAAGCTTTCTTT.

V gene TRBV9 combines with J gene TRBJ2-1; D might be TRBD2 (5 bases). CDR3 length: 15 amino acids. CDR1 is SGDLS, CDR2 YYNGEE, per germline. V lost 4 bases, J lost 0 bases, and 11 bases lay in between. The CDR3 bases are TGTGCCAGCAGCTCAGCGGACCTCTCCTACAATGAGCAGTTCTTC. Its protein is CASSSADLSYNEQFF.

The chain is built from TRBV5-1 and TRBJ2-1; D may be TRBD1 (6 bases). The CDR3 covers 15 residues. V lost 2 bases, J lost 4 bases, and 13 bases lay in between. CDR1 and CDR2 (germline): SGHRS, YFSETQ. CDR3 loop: CASSLTGTPYNEQFF. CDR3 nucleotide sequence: TGCGCCAGCAGCTTAACCGGGACACCTTACAATGAGCAGTTCTTC.

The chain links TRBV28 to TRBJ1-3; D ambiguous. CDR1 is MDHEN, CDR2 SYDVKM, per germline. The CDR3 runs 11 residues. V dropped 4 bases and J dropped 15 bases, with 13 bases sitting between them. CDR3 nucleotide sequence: TGTGCCAGCAGTTACCCCGGGAGAACATATTTT. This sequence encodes CASSYPGRTYF.

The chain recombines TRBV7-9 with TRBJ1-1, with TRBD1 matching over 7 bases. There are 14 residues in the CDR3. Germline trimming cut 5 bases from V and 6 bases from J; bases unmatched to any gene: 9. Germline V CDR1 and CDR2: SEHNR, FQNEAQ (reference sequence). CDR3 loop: CASSAQQGRSEAFF. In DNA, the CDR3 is TGTGCCAGCAGCGCCCAACAGGGGAGGTCTGAAGCTTTCTTT.

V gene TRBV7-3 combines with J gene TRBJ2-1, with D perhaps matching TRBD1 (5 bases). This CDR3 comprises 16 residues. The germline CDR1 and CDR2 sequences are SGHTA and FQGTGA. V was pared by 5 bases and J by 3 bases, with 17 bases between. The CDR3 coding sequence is TGTGCCAGCAGCGTAGGGGATACCCCCAACTACAATGAGCAGTTCTTC. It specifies CASSVGDTPNYNEQFF. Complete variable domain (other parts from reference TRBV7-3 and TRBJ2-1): GAGVSQTPSNKVTEKGKYVELRCDPISGHTALYWYRQSLGQGPEFLIYFQGTGAADDSGLPNDRFFAVRPEGSVSTLKIQRTERGDSAVYLCASSVGDTPNYNEQFFGPGTRLTVL.

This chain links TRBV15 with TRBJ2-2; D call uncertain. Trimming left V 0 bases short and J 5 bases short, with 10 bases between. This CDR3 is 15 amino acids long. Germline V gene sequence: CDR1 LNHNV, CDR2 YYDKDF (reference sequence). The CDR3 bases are TGTGCCACCAGCAGAGAGGCAGGCGCAACCGGGGAGCTGTTTTTT. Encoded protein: CATSREAGATGELFF.

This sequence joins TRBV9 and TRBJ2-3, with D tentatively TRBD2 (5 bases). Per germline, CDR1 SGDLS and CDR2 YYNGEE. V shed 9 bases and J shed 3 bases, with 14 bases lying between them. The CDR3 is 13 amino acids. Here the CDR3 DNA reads TGTGCCACCTCCTGGGGAGAGACAGATACGCAGTATTTT. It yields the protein CATSWGETDTQYF. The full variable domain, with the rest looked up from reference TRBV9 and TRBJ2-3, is DSGVTQTPKHLITATGQRVTLRCSPRSGDLSVYWYQQSLDQGLQFLIQYYNGEERAKGNILERFSAQQFPDLHSELNLSSLELGDSALYFCATSWGETDTQYFGPGTRLTVL.

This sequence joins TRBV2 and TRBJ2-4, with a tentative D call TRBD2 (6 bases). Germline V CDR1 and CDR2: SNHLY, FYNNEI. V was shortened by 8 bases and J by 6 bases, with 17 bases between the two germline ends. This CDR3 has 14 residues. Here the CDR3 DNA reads TGTGCCAGCTCTAGCCCCGGGAGTGGAAACATTCAGTACTTC. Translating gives CASSSPGSGNIQYF.

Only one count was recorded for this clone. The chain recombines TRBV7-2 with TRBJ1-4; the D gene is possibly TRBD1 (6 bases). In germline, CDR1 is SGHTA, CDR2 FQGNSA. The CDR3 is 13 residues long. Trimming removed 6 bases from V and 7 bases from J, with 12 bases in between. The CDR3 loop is CASSYRAGEKLFF. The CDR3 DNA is TGTGCCAGCAGTTACAGGGCTGGTGAAAAACTGTTTTTT.

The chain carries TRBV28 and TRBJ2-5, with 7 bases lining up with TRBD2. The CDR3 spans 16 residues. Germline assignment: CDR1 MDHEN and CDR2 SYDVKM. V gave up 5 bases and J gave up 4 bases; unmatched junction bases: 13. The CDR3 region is CASSPGLGLNLETQYF. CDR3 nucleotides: TGTGCCAGCAGTCCAGGACTAGGATTGAATCTAGAGACCCAGTACTTC.

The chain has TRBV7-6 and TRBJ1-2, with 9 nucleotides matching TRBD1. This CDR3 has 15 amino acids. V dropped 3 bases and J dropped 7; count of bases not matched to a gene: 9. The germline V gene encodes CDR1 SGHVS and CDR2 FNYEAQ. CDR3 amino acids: CASSFSTDRGFGYTF. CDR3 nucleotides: TGTGCCAGCAGCTTCTCTACGGACAGGGGTTTTGGCTACACCTTC. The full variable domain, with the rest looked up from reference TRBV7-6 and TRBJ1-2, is GAGVSQSPRYKVTKRGQDVALRCDPISGHVSLYWYRQALGQGPEFLTYFNYEAQQDKSGLPNDRFSAERPEGSISTLTIQRTEQRDSAMYRCASSFSTDRGFGYTFGSGTRLTVV.

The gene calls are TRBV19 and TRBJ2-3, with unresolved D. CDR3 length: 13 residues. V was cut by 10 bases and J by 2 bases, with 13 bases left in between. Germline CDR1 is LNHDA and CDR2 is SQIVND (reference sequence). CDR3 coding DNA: TGTGCCACCTCCAGGCAGGACACAGATACGCAGTATTTT. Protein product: CATSRQDTDTQYF.

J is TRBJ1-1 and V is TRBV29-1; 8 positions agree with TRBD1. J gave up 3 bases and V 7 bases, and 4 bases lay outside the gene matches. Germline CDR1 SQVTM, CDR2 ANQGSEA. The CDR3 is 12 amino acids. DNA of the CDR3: TGCAGCGCTTCGGACAGGGACACTGAAGCTTTCTTT. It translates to CSASDRDTEAFF.

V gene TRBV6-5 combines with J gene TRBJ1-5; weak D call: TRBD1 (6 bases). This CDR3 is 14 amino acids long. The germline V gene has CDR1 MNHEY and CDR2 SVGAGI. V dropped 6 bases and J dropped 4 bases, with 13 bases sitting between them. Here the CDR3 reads CASRPQGPNQPQHF. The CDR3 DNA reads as TGTGCCAGCAGACCCCAGGGGCCGAATCAGCCCCAGCATTTT.

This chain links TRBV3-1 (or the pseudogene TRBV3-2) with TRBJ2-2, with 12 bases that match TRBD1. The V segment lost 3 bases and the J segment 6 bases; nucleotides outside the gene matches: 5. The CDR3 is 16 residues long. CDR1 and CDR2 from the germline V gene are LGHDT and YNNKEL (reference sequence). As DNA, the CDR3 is TGTGCCAGCAGCCAGGGGACAGGGGGCTGGTCCGGGGAGCTGTTTTTT. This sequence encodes CASSQGTGGWSGELFF.

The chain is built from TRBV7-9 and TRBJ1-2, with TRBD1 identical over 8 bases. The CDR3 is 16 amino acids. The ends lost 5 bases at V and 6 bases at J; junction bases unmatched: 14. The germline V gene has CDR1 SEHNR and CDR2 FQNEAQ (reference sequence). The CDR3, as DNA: TGTGCCAGCAGCCCCCGGACAGGGCAGTATCTTGATGGCTACACCTTC. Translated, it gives CASSPRTGQYLDGYTF.

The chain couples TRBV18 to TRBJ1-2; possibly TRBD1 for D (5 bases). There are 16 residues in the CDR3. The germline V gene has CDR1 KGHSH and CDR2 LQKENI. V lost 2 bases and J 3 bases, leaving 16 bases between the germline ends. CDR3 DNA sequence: TGTGCCAGCTCACCAGGGCCAGGGAGGGCTTACTATGGCTACACCTTC. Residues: CASSPGPGRAYYGYTF.

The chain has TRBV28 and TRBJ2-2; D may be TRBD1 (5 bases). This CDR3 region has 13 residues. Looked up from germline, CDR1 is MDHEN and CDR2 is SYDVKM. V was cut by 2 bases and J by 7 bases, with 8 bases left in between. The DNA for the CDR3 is TGTGCCAGCAGTTTAAGACAGTACGGGGAGCTGTTTTTT. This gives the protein CASSLRQYGELFF.

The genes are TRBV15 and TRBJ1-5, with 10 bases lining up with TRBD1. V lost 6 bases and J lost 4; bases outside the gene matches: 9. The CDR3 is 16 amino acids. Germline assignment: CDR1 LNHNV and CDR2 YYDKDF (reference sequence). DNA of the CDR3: TGTGCCACCAGGGCTCGGACAGGGGGGGCTAATCAGCCCCAGCATTTT. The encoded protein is CATRARTGGANQPQHF.

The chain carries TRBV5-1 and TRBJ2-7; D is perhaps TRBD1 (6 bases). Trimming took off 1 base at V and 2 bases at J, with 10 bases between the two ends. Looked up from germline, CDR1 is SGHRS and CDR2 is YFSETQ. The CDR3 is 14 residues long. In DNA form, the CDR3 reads TGCGCCAGCAGCTTGATAACAGGGCCCTACGAGCAGTACTTC. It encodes CASSLITGPYEQYF.

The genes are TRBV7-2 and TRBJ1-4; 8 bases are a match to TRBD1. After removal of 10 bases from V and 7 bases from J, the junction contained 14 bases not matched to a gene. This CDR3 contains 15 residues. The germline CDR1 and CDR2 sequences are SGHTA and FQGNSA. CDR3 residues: CATRQGASPAEKLFF. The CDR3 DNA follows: TGTGCCACACGTCAGGGGGCGAGTCCAGCTGAAAAACTGTTTTTT.

The CDR3: CASDTQAGTGELFF. DNA of the CDR3: TGTGCCAGCGATACTCAGGCGGGGACCGGGGAGCTGTTTTTT. The chain is built from TRBV28 and TRBJ2-2; possibly TRBD2 for D (6 bases). The germline CDR1 and CDR2 sequences are MDHEN and SYDVKM. This CDR3 comprises 14 residues. V was trimmed by 8 bases and J by 5 bases, leaving 15 bases between them.

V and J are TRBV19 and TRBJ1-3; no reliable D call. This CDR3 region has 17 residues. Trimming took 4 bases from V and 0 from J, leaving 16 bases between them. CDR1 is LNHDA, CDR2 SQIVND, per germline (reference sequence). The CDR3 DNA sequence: TGTGCCAGTAGTACCCCCGCGTCCCCGAGCTCTGGAAACACCATATATTTT. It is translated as CASSTPASPSSGNTIYF.